This is a list of T cell receptor beta chains from one sample in a study of shared clonotypes between healthy human individuals. Sequenced by immunoSEQ multiplex PCR; TCRdb stores in-frame clones only, minus some. Of over a million clones listed, 95% to 99% were seen once; the top ten hold approximately 0.44%. Input material: naive CD4+ T cells sorted from blood. Receptor source: a man aged 30 to 45 in good health. Each CDR3 is given with its conserved first and last residue.

V | CDR3
TRBV7-9 | CASSYPPTGPYEQYF
TRBV6-1 | CASSEFGGAFTDTQYF
TRBV7-9 | CASSMLAGRHNEQFF
TRBV19 | CASRDTQNQPQHF
TRBV30 | CAWSVLRQSNEKLFF
TRBV14 | CASSTIAKRDGTDTQYF
TRBV18 | CASSPVSGAAVDIQYF
TRBV6-5 | CASSYNFRQGDQPQHF
TRBV7-8 | CASSVDRGRDGYTF
TRBV11-2 | CASSLVIGFQETQYF